The sequence of this T cell receptor beta chain was determined in a study of T cells expressing NK-cell markers. Study as a whole: Sorted CD3+CD56+NKG2C+, CD3+CD56+NKG2C- and CD3+CD56-NKG2C+ T cells provided the TCR beta repertoires.

From the 5' RACE reads, TCRdb lists one entry per CDR3 protein and no DNA. The listing records approximately 15,000 distinct CDR3 sequences. Germline CDR1 SGDLS, CDR2 YYNGEE. This CDR3 region has 18 residues. The TCR was taken from a man aged 18-70 years in good health. Material for sequencing was blood T cells: a sorted CD56 or NKG2C T cell subset, CD4+ or CD8+ T cells, or bulk PBMC T cells (not recorded which). The chain is built from TRBV9 and TRBJ2-3; as DNA is missing, the TRBD1 call by TCRdb cannot be tested. CDR3 amino acids: CASSVVDGGPKITDTQYF.